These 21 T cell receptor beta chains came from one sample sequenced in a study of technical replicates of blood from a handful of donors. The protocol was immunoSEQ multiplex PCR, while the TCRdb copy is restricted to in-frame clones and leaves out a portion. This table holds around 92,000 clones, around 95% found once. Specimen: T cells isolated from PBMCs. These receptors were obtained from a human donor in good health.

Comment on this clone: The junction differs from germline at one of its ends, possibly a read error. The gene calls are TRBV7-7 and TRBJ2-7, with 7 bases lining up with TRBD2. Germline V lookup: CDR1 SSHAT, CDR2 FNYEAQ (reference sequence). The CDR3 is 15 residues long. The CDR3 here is CASSPSGEGTYEQYF. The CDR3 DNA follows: TGTGCTAGCAGCCCGAGCGGGGAAGGAACCTACGAGCAGTACTTC.

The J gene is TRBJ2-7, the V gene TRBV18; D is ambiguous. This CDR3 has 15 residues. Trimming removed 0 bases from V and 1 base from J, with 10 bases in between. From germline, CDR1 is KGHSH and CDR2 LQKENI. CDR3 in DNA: TGTGCCAGCTCACCACCCACCGCGTCTTCCTACGAGCAGTACTTC. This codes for CASSPPTASSYEQYF.

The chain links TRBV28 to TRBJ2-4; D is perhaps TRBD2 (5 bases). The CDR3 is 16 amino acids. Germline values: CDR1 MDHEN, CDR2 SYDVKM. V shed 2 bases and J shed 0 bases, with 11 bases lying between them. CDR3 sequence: CASSLSPRGAKNIQYF. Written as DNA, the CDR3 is TGTGCCAGCAGTTTAAGCCCACGGGGAGCCAAAAACATTCAGTACTTC.

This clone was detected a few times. CDR3 residues: CASSETGGTEAFF. The DNA of the CDR3 is TGTGCCAGCAGTGAGACGGGGGGCACTGAAGCTTTCTTT. This sequence joins TRBV9 and TRBJ1-1, with TRBD1 as a possible D gene (5 bases). Germline values: CDR1 SGDLS, CDR2 YYNGEE. V dropped 5 bases and J dropped 4 bases, with 12 bases sitting between them. The CDR3 contains 13 residues.

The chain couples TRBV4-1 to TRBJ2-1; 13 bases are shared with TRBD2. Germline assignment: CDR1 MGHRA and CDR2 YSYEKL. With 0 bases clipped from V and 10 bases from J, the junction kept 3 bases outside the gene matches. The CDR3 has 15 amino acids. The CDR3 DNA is TGCGCCAGCAGCCAAGATGCACTAGCGGGAGGGGAGCAGTTCTTC. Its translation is CASSQDALAGGEQFF.

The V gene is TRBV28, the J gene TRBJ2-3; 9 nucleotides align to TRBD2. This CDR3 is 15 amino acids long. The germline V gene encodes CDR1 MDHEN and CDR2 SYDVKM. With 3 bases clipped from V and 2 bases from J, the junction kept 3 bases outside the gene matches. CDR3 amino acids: CASSLGGRVTDTQYF. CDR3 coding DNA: TGTGCCAGCAGTTTGGGCGGGAGGGTCACAGATACGCAGTATTTT.

The DNA for the CDR3 is TGTGCCAGCAGCTCTCGACCGACAGACAATGAGCAGTTCTTC. Encoded protein: CASSSRPTDNEQFF. This chain uses TRBV13 with TRBJ2-1, with D perhaps TRBD1 (5 bases). This CDR3 comprises 14 residues. The germline V gene encodes CDR1 PRHDT and CDR2 FYEKMQ (reference sequence). Trimming removed 4 bases at V and 5 bases at J, with 12 bases between.

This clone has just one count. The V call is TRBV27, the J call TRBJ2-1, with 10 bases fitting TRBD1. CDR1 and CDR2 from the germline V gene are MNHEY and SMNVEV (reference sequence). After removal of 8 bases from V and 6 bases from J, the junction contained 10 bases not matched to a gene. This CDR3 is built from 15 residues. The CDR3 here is CASWGPGQGVNEQFF. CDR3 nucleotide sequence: TGTGCCAGCTGGGGTCCCGGACAGGGGGTCAATGAGCAGTTCTTC.

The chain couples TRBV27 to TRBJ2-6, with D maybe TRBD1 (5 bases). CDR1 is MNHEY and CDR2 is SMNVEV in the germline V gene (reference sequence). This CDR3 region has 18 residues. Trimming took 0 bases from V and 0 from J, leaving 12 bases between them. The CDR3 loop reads CASSLSLVGASGANVLTF. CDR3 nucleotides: TGTGCCAGCAGTTTATCACTGGTTGGGGCCTCTGGGGCCAACGTCCTGACTTTC.

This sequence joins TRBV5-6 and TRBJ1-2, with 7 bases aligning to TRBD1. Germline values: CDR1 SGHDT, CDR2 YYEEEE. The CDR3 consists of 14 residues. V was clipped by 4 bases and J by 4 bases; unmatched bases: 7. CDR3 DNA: TGTGCCAGCAGCGGCGACAGGGTCCTCTATGGCTACACCTTC. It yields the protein CASSGDRVLYGYTF. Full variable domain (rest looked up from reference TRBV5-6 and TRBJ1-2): DAGVTQSPTHLIKTRGQQVTLRCSPKSGHDTVSWYQQALGQGPQFIFQYYEEEERQRGNFPDRFSGHQFPNYSSELNVNALLLGDSALYLCASSGDRVLYGYTFGSGTRLTVV.

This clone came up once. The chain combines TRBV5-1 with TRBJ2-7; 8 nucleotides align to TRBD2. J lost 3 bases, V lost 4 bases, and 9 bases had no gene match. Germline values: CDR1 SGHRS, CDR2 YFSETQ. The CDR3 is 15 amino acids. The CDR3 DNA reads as TGCGCCAGCAGCGGCGGACTAGCCGGTTTCTACGAGCAGTACTTC. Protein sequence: CASSGGLAGFYEQYF. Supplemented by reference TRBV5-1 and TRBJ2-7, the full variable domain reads KAGVTQTPRYLIKTRGQQVTLSCSPISGHRSVSWYQQTPGQGLQFLFEYFSETQRNKGNFPGRFSGRQFSNSRSEMNVSTLELGDSALYLCASSGGLAGFYEQYFGPGTRLTVT.

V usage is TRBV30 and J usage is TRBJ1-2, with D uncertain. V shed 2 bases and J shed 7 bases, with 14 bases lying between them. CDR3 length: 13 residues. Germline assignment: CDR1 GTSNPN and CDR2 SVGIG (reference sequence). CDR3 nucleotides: TGTGCCTGGAGTCCGGGGTTTGAGTCTGGCTACACCTTC. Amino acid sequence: CAWSPGFESGYTF. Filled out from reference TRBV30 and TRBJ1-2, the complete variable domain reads SQTIHQWPATLVQPVGSPLSLECTVEGTSNPNLYWYRQAAGRGLQLLFYSVGIGQISSEVPQNLSASRPQDRQFILSSKKLLLSDSGFYLCAWSPGFESGYTFGSGTRLTVV.

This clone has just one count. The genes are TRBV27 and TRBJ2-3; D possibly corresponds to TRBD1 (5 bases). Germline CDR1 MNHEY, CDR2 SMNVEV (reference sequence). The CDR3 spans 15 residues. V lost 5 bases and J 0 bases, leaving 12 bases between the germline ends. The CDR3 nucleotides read TGTGCCAGCAGTAACACAGGCTATAGCACAGATACGCAGTATTTT. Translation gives CASSNTGYSTDTQYF.

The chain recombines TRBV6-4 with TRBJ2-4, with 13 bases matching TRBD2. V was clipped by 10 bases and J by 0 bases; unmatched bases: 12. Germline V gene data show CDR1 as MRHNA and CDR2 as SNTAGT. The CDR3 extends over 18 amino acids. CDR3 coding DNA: TGTGCCATCCGGGAAGGACTAGCGGGGGACCTAGCCAAAAACATTCAGTACTTC. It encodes CAIREGLAGDLAKNIQYF.

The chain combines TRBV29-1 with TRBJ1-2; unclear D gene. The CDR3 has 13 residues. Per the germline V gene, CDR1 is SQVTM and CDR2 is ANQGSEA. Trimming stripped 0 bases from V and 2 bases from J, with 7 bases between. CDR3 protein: CSVEEAKNYGYTF. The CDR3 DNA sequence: TGCAGCGTTGAAGAAGCCAAAAACTATGGCTACACCTTC.

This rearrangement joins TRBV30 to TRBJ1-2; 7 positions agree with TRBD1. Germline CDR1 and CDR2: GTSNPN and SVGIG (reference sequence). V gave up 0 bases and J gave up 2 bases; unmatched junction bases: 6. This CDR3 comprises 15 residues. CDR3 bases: TGTGCCTGGAGTGTACGGTCAGGGGGAAACTATGGCTACACCTTC. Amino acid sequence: CAWSVRSGGNYGYTF.

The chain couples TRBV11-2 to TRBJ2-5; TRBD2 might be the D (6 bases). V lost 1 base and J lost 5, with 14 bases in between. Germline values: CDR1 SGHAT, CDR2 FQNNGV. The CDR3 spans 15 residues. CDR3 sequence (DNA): TGTGCCAGCAGCTTAGGTGGGACTGGGGGGGAGACCCAGTACTTC. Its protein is CASSLGGTGGETQYF.

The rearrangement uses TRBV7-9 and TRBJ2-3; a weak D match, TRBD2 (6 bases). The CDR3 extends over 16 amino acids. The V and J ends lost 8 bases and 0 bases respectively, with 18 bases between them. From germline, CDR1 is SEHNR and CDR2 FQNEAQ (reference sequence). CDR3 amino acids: CASLVSSGPSTDTQYF. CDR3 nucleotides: TGTGCCAGCCTGGTCTCGAGCGGGCCTAGCACAGATACGCAGTATTTT.

The CDR3 protein is CASSRFGTGLRQSSYEQYF. The CDR3 DNA is TGTGCCAGCAGCAGATTCGGGACAGGGCTCAGGCAAAGCTCCTACGAGCAGTACTTC. V is TRBV28 and J is TRBJ2-7; the match to TRBD1 covers 9 bases. V shed 6 bases and J 0 bases; nucleotides not matched to a gene: 18. In germline, CDR1 is MDHEN, CDR2 SYDVKM. CDR3 size: 19 residues.

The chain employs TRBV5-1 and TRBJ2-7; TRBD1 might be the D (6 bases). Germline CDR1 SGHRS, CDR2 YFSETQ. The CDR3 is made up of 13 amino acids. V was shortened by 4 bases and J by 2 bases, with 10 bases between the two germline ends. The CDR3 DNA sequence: TGCGCCAGCAGCGGAACAGGGACCTACGAGCAGTACTTC. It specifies CASSGTGTYEQYF.

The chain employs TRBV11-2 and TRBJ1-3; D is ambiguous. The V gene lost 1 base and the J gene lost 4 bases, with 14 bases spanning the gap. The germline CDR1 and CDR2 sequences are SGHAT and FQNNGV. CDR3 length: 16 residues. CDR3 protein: CASSLADLIWGNTIYF. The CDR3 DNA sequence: TGTGCCAGCAGCTTAGCCGATCTAATCTGGGGAAACACCATATATTTT.